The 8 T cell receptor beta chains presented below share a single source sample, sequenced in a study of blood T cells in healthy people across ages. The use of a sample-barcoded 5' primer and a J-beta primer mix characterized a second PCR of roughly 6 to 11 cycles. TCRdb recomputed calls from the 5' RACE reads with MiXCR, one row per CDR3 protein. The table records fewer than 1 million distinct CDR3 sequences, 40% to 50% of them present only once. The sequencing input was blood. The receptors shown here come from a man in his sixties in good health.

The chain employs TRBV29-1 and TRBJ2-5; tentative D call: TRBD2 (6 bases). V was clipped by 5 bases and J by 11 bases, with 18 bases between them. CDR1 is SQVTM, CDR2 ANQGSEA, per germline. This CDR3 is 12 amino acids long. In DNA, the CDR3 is TGCAGCGTTCCGACTCCATCGGGGGAGCAGTACTTC. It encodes CSVPTPSGEQYF.

The CDR3 protein is CASSTDSGQGDGYTF. The CDR3 DNA is TGCGCCAGCAGCACAGACTCGGGACAGGGGGATGGCTACACCTTC. V usage is TRBV5-1 and J usage is TRBJ1-2, with 11 bases identical to TRBD1. The germline CDR1 and CDR2 sequences are SGHRS and YFSETQ. The CDR3 runs 15 residues. Trimming cost V 4 bases and J 6 bases; bases outside gene matches: 8. The complete variable domain, with remaining parts taken from reference TRBV5-1 and TRBJ1-2, reads KAGVTQTPRYLIKTRGQQVTLSCSPISGHRSVSWYQQTPGQGLQFLFEYFSETQRNKGNFPGRFSGRQFSNSRSEMNVSTLELGDSALYLCASSTDSGQGDGYTFGSGTRLTVV.

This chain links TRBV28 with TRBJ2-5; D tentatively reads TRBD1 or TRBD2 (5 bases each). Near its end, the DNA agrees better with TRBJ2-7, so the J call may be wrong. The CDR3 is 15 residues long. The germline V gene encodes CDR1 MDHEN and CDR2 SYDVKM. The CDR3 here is CASSWGGRRGYEQYF. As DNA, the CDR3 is TGTGCCAGCAGTTGGGGCGGGCGAAGGGGTTACGAGCAGTACTTC.

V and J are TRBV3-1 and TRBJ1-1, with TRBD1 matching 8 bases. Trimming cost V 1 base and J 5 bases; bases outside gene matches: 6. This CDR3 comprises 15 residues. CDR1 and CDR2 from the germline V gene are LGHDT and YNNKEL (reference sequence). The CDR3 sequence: CASSQVRQGRTEAFF. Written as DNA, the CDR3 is TGTGCCAGCAGCCAAGTTAGACAGGGGAGGACTGAAGCTTTCTTT. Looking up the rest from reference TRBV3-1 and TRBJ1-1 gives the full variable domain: DTAVSQTPKYLVTQMGNDKSIKCEQNLGHDTMYWYKQDSKKFLKIMFSYNNKELIINETVPNRFSPKSPDKAHLNLHINSLELGDSAVYFCASSQVRQGRTEAFFGQGTRLTVV.

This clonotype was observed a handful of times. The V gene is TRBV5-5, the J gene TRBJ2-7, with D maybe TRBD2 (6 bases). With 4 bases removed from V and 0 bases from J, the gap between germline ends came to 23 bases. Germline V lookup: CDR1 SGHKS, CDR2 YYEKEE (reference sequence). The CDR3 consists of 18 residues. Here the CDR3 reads CASSPSPGLTSGSYEQYF. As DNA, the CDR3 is TGTGCCAGCAGCCCCTCTCCGGGACTCACCTCGGGCTCCTACGAGCAGTACTTC.

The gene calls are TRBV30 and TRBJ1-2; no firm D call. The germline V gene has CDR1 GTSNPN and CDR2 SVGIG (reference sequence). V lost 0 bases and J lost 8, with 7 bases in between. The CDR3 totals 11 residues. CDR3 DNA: TGTGCCTGGAGTGTTTTAGGAGGCTACACCTTC. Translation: CAWSVLGGYTF.

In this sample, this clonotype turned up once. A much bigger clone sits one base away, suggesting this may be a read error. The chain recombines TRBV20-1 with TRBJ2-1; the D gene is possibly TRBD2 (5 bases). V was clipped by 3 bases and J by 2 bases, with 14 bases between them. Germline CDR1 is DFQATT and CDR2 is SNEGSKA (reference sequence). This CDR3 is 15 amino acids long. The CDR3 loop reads CSASIAGETYNEQFF. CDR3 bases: TGCAGTGCTAGTATTGCGGGCGAAACCTACAATGAGCAGTTCTTC.

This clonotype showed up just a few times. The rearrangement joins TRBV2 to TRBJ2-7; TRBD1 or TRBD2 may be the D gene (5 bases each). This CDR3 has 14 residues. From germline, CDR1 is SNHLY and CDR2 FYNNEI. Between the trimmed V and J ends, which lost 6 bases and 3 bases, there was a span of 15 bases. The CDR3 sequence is CASRGDGPIYEQYF. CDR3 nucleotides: TGTGCCAGCAGGGGGGACGGGCCCATCTACGAGCAGTACTTC.